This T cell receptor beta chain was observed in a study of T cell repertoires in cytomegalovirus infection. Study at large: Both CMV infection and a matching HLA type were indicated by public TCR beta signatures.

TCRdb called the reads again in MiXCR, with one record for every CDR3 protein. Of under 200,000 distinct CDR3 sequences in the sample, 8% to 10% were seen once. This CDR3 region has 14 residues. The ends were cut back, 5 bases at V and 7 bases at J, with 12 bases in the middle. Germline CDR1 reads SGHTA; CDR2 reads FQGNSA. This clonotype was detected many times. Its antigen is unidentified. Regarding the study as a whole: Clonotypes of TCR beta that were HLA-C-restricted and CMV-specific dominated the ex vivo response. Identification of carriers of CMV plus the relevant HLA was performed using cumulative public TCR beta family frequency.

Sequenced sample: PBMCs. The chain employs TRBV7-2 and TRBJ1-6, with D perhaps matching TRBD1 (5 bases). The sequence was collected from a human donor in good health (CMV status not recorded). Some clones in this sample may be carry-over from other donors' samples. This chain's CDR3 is CASSPTALNSPLHF. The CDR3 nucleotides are TGTGCCAGCAGCCCGACAGCTTTGAATTCACCCCTCCACTTT.